Reported below is one T cell receptor beta chain. Antigen: not known. This CDR3 comprises 17 residues. The germline CDR1 and CDR2 sequences are SGHKS and YYEKEE (reference sequence). Trimming shortened V by 0 bases and J by 1 base, and 16 bases separated the two germline ends. This entry belongs to a study of cytomegalovirus exposure and HLA in healthy donors. Findings of the study overall: Most TCR sequences proved rare, with some public TCRs found in many donors. Highly shared sequence variants in one cluster were likely a sequencing artifact.

Researchers ran the PCR with 60 Vbeta and 13 Jbeta primers. The authors' processing: Counted up in a later analysis, unique TCR beta chains came to 65 million to 80 million, with about 10 million shared. Sequencing used immunoSEQ multiplex PCR; TCRdb keeps in-frame clones, though not all of them. V, J and clone size derive from that table, while D and trimming were established from the DNA sequence. The profile shows 150,000 to 200,000 clones, about 88% of them singletons. The sample taken for sequencing was PBMCs. This sequence was found in a man younger than 35 in good health and CMV-seropositive. This rearrangement joins TRBV5-5 to TRBJ1-1; possibly TRBD1 for D (6 bases). The CDR3 bases are TGTGCCAGCAGCTTGGACTGGGCACAGGGAAAGAACACTGAAGCTTTCTTT. Translating it yields CASSLDWAQGKNTEAFF.